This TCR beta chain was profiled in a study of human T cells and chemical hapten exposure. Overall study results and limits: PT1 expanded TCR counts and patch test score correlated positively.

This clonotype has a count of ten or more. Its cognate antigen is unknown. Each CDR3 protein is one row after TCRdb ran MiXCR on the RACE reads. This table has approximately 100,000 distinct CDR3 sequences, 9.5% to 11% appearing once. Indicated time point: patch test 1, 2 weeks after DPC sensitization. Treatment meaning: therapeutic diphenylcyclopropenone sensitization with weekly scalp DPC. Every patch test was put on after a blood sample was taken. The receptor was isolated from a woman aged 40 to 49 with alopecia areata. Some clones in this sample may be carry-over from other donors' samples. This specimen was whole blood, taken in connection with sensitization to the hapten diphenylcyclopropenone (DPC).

Here the CDR3 reads CASSLNGGNTDTQYF. DNA for the CDR3: TGTGCCAGCAGTTTGAACGGCGGGAACACAGATACGCAGTATTTT. The chain has TRBV12-3 or TRBV12-4 and TRBJ2-3; TRBD2 might be the D (6 bases). The CDR3 is 15 residues long. V lost 3 bases to trimming and J lost 2 bases, with 12 bases between them.